The rows below give T cell receptor beta chains drawn from one sample of a study of blood T cell repertoires in COVID-19. Profiled with immunoSEQ multiplex PCR; TCRdb holds only in-frame clones, not every one. The sample has about 220,000 clones; approximately 81% are singletons. Material for sequencing was peripheral blood. Every receptor here comes from a woman aged 60-70 years who had recovered from COVID-19. Both conserved end residues are part of each CDR3. Each record gives: D gene, J gene, V gene, clone size, CDR3 protein, CDR3 DNA. A D gene is named only where the DNA matches it firmly. Some rows mark clone size as missing; the rest say once, few, many or name a class of expanded clone.

>NA|TRBJ2-7|TRBV7-2|NA
CASSLGGRGYEQYF
TGTGCCAGCAGCCTCGGGGGTCGCGGGTACGAGCAGTACTTC
>NA|TRBJ1-3|TRBV7-8|NA
CASSLEAESGNTIYF
TGTGCCAGCAGCTTAGAGGCGGAGTCTGGAAACACCATATATTTT
>NA|TRBJ2-3|TRBV9|once
CASSLFAGRGDTQYF
TGTGCCAGCAGCTTATTTGCGGGGAGAGGAGATACGCAGTATTTT
>TRBD1|TRBJ1-2|TRBV28|NA
CASSFPPTGGYGYTF
TGTGCCAGCAGTTTCCCCCCGACAGGGGGATATGGCTACACCTTC
>NA|TRBJ1-6|TRBV19|once
CASSPEIHLLVSLHF
TGTGCCAGTAGTCCCGAGATTCACCTTCTTGTGTCCCTCCACTTT
>NA|TRBJ1-2|TRBV7-2|once
CASSLTGHYGYTF
TGTGCCAGCAGCTTAACAGGGCACTATGGCTACACCTTC
>NA|TRBJ1-1|TRBV7-3|many
CASSSQGRRTEAFF
TGTGCCAGCAGCTCACAGGGCAGAAGAACTGAAGCTTTCTTT
>NA|TRBJ2-5|TRBV5-1|NA
CASSQDEETQYF
TGCGCCAGCAGCCAGGATGAAGAGACCCAGTACTTC
>NA|TRBJ2-3|TRBV10-2|NA
CASSEIGMGTDTQYF
TGCGCCAGCAGTGAAATCGGGATGGGCACAGATACGCAGTATTTT
>TRBD1|TRBJ1-6|TRBV24-1|NA
CATSEAHRDRTQHLHF
TGTGCCACCAGTGAGGCGCACCGGGACAGGACTCAGCACCTCCACTTT
>NA|TRBJ1-1|TRBV12-3/TRBV12-4|NA
CASRHREEAFF
TGTGCCAGCAGACACAGGGAAGAAGCTTTCTTT
>TRBD2|TRBJ2-3|TRBV3-1/TRBV3-2|NA
CASSQKTSGGAGTQYF
TGTGCCAGCAGCCAAAAAACTAGCGGGGGGGCAGGTACGCAGTATTTT
>NA|TRBJ2-1|TRBV21-1|NA
CASTIRLAGYNEQFF
TGTGCCAGCACCATAAGACTAGCGGGGTACAATGAGCAGTTCTTC
>NA|TRBJ1-2|TRBV5-6|many
CASSLAGVYGYTF
TGTGCCAGCAGCTTGGCCGGGGTCTATGGCTACACCTTC
>NA|TRBJ1-1|TRBV9|NA
CASSFRQADTEAFF
TGTGCCAGCAGCTTCCGACAGGCAGACACTGAAGCTTTCTTT
>NA|TRBJ2-1|TRBV20-1|NA
CSASSNLLTMFF
TGCAGTGCTAGTTCAAACCTCCTGACTATGTTCTTC
>NA|TRBJ1-4|TRBV7-9|NA
CASSLLGYAGGLEKLFF
TGTGCCAGCAGCCTTTTGGGTTACGCAGGAGGGCTTGAAAAACTGTTTTTT
>TRBD1|TRBJ2-7|TRBV5-6|NA
CASSPGTGTGEQYF
TGTGCCAGCAGTCCCGGGACAGGGACGGGCGAGCAGTACTTC
>NA|TRBJ1-1|TRBV12-3/TRBV12-4|NA
CASSLQLNTEAFF
TGTGCCAGCAGCCTACAGTTGAACACTGAAGCTTTCTTT
>NA|TRBJ1-5|TRBV2|NA
CASSEGDRPYSNQPQHF
TGTGCCAGCAGTGAAGGCGACAGGCCATATAGCAATCAGCCCCAGCATTTT
>TRBD2|TRBJ2-5|TRBV23-1|NA
CASIGLGGLAGETQYF
TGCGCCAGCATCGGTCTGGGGGGACTAGCGGGTGAGACCCAGTACTTC
>NA|TRBJ1-4|TRBV6-6|NA
CASSERMAEKLFF
TGTGCCAGCAGCGAGAGGATGGCGGAAAAACTGTTTTTT
>NA|TRBJ1-1|TRBV11-2|NA
CASTTGAEAFF
TGTGCCAGCACCACGGGGGCTGAAGCTTTCTTT
>TRBD1|TRBJ1-1|TRBV2|NA
CASSDLNRDRVTEAFF
TGTGCCAGCAGTGACCTGAATCGGGACAGGGTCACTGAAGCTTTCTTT
>TRBD1|TRBJ2-7|TRBV19|NA
CASSASRDRGRFEQYF
TGTGCCAGTAGTGCGAGCCGGGACAGGGGGCGGTTTGAGCAGTACTTC
>TRBD2|TRBJ2-3|TRBV5-4|NA
CASSSSGVGTDTQYF
TGTGCCAGCAGCAGTAGCGGGGTAGGGACAGATACGCAGTATTTT
>NA|TRBJ1-3|TRBV6-4|NA
CASSSTGRVSGNTIYF
TGTGCCAGCAGCTCCACCGGGAGGGTCTCTGGAAACACCATATATTTT
>NA|TRBJ1-6|TRBV7-2|NA
CASSLEVASGSPLHF
TGTGCCAGCAGCTTAGAAGTGGCCTCGGGTTCACCCCTCCACTTT
>TRBD1|TRBJ1-1|TRBV9|once
CASSVGQGAGMNTEAFF
TGTGCCAGCAGCGTAGGTCAGGGGGCTGGCATGAACACTGAAGCTTTCTTT
>NA|TRBJ2-7|TRBV3-1/TRBV3-2|NA
CASSQEGGVLYF
TGTGCCAGCAGCCAAGAAGGAGGGGTATTGTACTTC
>NA|TRBJ2-7|TRBV2|once
CASRREDYEQYF
TGTGCCAGCAGAAGGGAGGACTACGAGCAGTACTTC
>NA|TRBJ2-3|TRBV5-6|NA
CASSLASRADTQYF
TGTGCCAGCAGCTTGGCCTCTCGTGCAGATACGCAGTATTTT
>NA|TRBJ1-4|TRBV10-3|NA
CAIPERTELWEKLFF
TGTGCCATCCCCGAGAGGACAGAGCTGTGGGAAAAACTGTTTTTT
>NA|TRBJ1-1|TRBV10-3|once
CAIRQRNTEAFF
TGTGCCATCAGACAGAGGAACACTGAAGCTTTCTTT
>NA|TRBJ2-3|TRBV7-9|NA
CASSQPQLDTQYF
TGTGCCAGCAGCCAACCACAGCTAGATACGCAGTATTTT
>TRBD1|TRBJ1-4|TRBV5-6|NA
CASSGRTGNEKLFF
TGTGCCAGCAGCGGGAGGACAGGGAATGAAAAACTGTTTTTT
>TRBD1|TRBJ2-7|TRBV7-9|NA
CASSLGTGHYEQYF
TGTGCCAGCAGCTTAGGGACAGGGCACTACGAGCAGTACTTC
>TRBD2|TRBJ2-1|TRBV6-5|NA
CASSYASGGAGEQFF
TGTGCCAGCAGTTACGCAAGCGGGGGGGCCGGTGAGCAGTTCTTC
>NA|TRBJ2-1|TRBV7-8|few
CASSSRDFPYNEQFF
TGTGCCAGCAGCTCTCGGGACTTTCCTTACAATGAGCAGTTCTTC
>TRBD1|TRBJ2-7|TRBV7-7|NA
CASSQDRGAYEQYF
TGTGCTAGCAGCCAGGACAGGGGTGCATACGAGCAGTACTTC